A single sample is the source of the 10 T cell receptor beta chains below, sequenced in a study of Ad26.COV2.S vaccination and SARS-CoV-2 variants. Treatment reported: 15 to 20 received Ad26.COV2.S at low or high dose, single or two shots; about 5 received placebo; per-sample allocation not given. The samples were gathered on day 63 after the first injection of vaccine or placebo. TCRdb's table, derived via immunoSEQ multiplex PCR, lists solely in-frame clones and lacks some. Of 300,000 to 400,000 clones in the sample, roughly 80% are singletons; the top ten hold approximately 2.2%. This material consisted of peripheral blood, taken in a trial of Ad26.COV2.S vaccine versus placebo. These receptors all stem from a person between 18 and 60 years old who received the Ad26.COV2.S COVID-19 vaccine or a placebo.

The V and J genes are TRBV7-2 and TRBJ2-3, with 9 bases fitting TRBD2. The CDR3 runs to 17 residues. J gave up 5 bases and V 2 bases, and 11 bases lay outside the gene matches. Germline V gives CDR1 SGHTA, CDR2 FQGNSA. CDR3: CASSLYTSGPYRDTQYF. In DNA form, the CDR3 reads TGTGCCAGCAGCTTATACACTAGCGGGCCCTACAGAGATACGCAGTATTTT.

In its sample, this clone was seen once. V gene TRBV5-1 combines with J gene TRBJ1-2; 10 bases align to TRBD1. Germline values: CDR1 SGHRS, CDR2 YFSETQ. Trimming removed 4 bases from V and 2 bases from J; junction bases left unmatched: 5. This CDR3 contains 15 residues. CDR3 bases: TGCGCCAGCAGCGTGGGACAGGGGAGAAACTATGGCTACACCTTC. Residues: CASSVGQGRNYGYTF.

The rearrangement links TRBV2 to TRBJ2-7; possible D gene TRBD1, 6 bases. Germline V CDR1 and CDR2: SNHLY, FYNNEI. With 2 bases removed from V and 2 bases from J, the gap between germline ends came to 10 bases. The CDR3 is 14 residues long. CDR3 protein: CASSEQGLAYEQYF. CDR3 nucleotides: TGTGCCAGCAGTGAACAGGGGTTAGCCTACGAGCAGTACTTC.

This chain joins TRBV15 and TRBJ2-3, with TRBD1 matching 8 bases. Trimming cost V 5 bases and J 5 bases; bases outside gene matches: 9. The CDR3 has 15 residues. Germline CDR1 LNHNV, CDR2 YYDKDF (reference sequence). The CDR3 protein is CATSWDRSREDTQYF. The DNA for the CDR3 is TGTGCCACCAGCTGGGACAGGTCCCGGGAAGATACGCAGTATTTT.

This chain uses TRBV14 with TRBJ2-5; 12 nucleotides line up with TRBD2. The CDR3 contains 15 residues. Germline V lookup: CDR1 SGHDN, CDR2 FVKESK. V lost 4 bases and J lost 2; bases outside the gene matches: 2. Here the CDR3 reads CASSRTSGGQETQYF. The CDR3 DNA is TGTGCCAGCAGCCGTACTAGCGGGGGGCAAGAGACCCAGTACTTC.

V usage is TRBV5-1 and J usage is TRBJ2-7; D ambiguous. Germline lookup yields CDR1 SGHRS and CDR2 YFSETQ. V was pared by 5 bases and J by 2 bases, with 14 bases between. The CDR3 runs 14 residues. CDR3 in amino acids: CASSDPGPPYEQYF. CDR3 sequence (DNA): TGCGCCAGCAGTGACCCGGGTCCCCCCTACGAGCAGTACTTC.

The rearrangement uses TRBV4-2 and TRBJ2-7, with TRBD1 identical over 8 bases. This CDR3 is built from 16 residues. Germline V gene data show CDR1 as LGHNA and CDR2 as YNFKEQ. With 0 bases clipped from V and 3 bases from J, the junction kept 7 bases outside the gene matches. CDR3 amino acids: CASSQDFRGLLYEQYF. The CDR3, as DNA: TGTGCCAGCAGCCAAGACTTCAGGGGGCTTCTCTACGAGCAGTACTTC.

This clone was observed once. The chain has TRBV13 and TRBJ2-1; TRBD2 matches 7 bases. CDR3 length equals 16 residues. CDR1 PRHDT and CDR2 FYEKMQ come from the germline V gene (reference sequence). V shed 6 bases and J 0 bases; nucleotides not matched to a gene: 8. CDR3 nucleotide sequence: TGTGCCAGCAGATCTAGCGGCCATAGCTCCTACAATGAGCAGTTCTTC. It yields the protein CASRSSGHSSYNEQFF.

The J gene is TRBJ1-4, the V gene TRBV7-2; D is unresolved. This CDR3 has 15 amino acids. Between the trimmed V and J ends, which lost 0 bases and 7 bases, there was a span of 12 bases. Looked up from germline, CDR1 is SGHTA and CDR2 is FQGNSA. The DNA for the CDR3 is TGTGCCAGCAGCTTAGCGCCCGGGTCTACTGAAAAACTGTTTTTT. Amino acid sequence: CASSLAPGSTEKLFF. Variable domain in full (rest from reference TRBV7-2 and TRBJ1-4): GAGVSQSPSNKVTEKGKDVELRCDPISGHTALYWYRQSLGQGLEFLIYFQGNSAPDKSGLPSDRFSAERTGGSVSTLTIQRTQQEDSAVYLCASSLAPGSTEKLFFGSGTQLSVL.

DNA of the CDR3: TGTGCCAGCAGCCCCCTGAAGGGGAGAGACAGAGGGAAGCAGTACTTC. Translated: CASSPLKGRDRGKQYF. This chain connects TRBV16 to TRBJ2-7; either TRBD1 or TRBD2 may fit D (5 bases each). The germline gives CDR1 KGHSY, CDR2 FQNENV. V gave up 4 bases and J gave up 8 bases, with 24 bases separating them. The CDR3 is made up of 16 amino acids.